Shown below are 21 T cell receptor beta chains from a single sample sequenced in a study of T cells in Graves' hyperthyroidism and ophthalmopathy. RNA transcripts yielded amplified TCR beta CDR3 regions. HTBI primers were the set used in a first-round RT-PCR of the TCR CDR3. TCRdb redid the calling of the multiplex PCR reads with MiXCR, one entry per CDR3 protein. Altogether over 350,000 distinct CDR3 sequences are present, around 18% being singletons, with the ten largest covering over 35%. The sequenced material came from blood. Source of these receptors: a man aged 18-30 years with Graves' ophthalmopathy.

Many counts were recorded for this clonotype. The gene calls are TRBV7-2 and TRBJ1-2; D unresolved. From germline, CDR1 is SGHTA and CDR2 FQGNSA. The CDR3 is 14 amino acids. Trimming pared 1 base from V and 5 bases from J, leaving 11 bases between. The CDR3 DNA follows: TGTGCCAGCAGCTTAGAATCCAAAACATATGGCTACACCTTC. It encodes CASSLESKTYGYTF.

This clonotype was recorded many times. V is TRBV28 and J is TRBJ2-6, with D possibly matching TRBD1 (5 bases). The CDR3 has 14 residues. V was trimmed by 10 bases and J by 4 bases, leaving 14 bases between them. Germline V lookup: CDR1 MDHEN, CDR2 SYDVKM. The CDR3 loop is CATWSRGGANVLTF. The CDR3 coding sequence is TGTGCCACCTGGAGTAGGGGCGGGGCCAACGTCCTGACTTTC.

The CDR3 sequence is CASSYEGYNSPLHF. For the CDR3, the DNA is TGTGCCAGCAGTTACGAGGGGTATAATTCACCCCTCCACTTT. J is TRBJ1-6 and V is TRBV6-6, with D possibly being TRBD1 (5 bases). The V gene lost 2 bases and the J gene lost 4 bases, with 6 bases spanning the gap. The CDR3 sequence is 14 residues long. Per the germline V gene, CDR1 is MNHNY and CDR2 is SVGAGI (reference sequence).

The chain recombines TRBV5-8 with TRBJ1-5; no clear D gene. Germline CDR1 is SGHTS and CDR2 is YDEGEE. V lost 1 base to trimming and J lost 2 bases, with 13 bases between them. This CDR3 region has 16 residues. CDR3 sequence (DNA): TGTGCCAGCAGCTTGTTTGGGGAAGGTGGCAATCAGCCCCAGCATTTT. Its protein is CASSLFGEGGNQPQHF.

In this sample, this clonotype turned up many times. The chain is built from TRBV12-3 or TRBV12-4 and TRBJ2-3; the D gene is possibly TRBD2 (6 bases). This CDR3 region has 14 residues. V was clipped by 7 bases and J by 7 bases, with 18 bases between them. CDR3 protein: CASTATAGLNTQYF. The CDR3 nucleotides read TGTGCCAGCACGGCGACGGCGGGATTGAATACGCAGTATTTT.

The gene calls are TRBV5-1 and TRBJ2-7; 12 bases map to TRBD2. CDR1 is SGHRS and CDR2 is YFSETQ in the germline V gene. The CDR3 length is 15 residues. V trimming: 2 bases; J trimming: 4 bases; junction bases outside the gene matches: 4. CDR3 protein: CASSFPSGGAYEQYF. CDR3 DNA: TGCGCCAGCAGCTTTCCTAGCGGGGGGGCGTACGAGCAGTACTTC.

This clonotype was found many times. V and J are TRBV10-3 and TRBJ2-7; the D gene is possibly TRBD2 (5 bases). Trimming shortened V by 2 bases and J by 5 bases, and 13 bases separated the two germline ends. Germline V gene lookup returns CDR1 ENHRY and CDR2 SYGVKD. The CDR3 totals 14 residues. The chain's CDR3 is CAISEPPSSNEQYF. For the CDR3, the DNA is TGTGCCATCAGTGAGCCTCCCTCTAGCAACGAGCAGTACTTC.

There are many counts of this clonotype. The chain couples TRBV28 to TRBJ1-2; maybe TRBD1 (6 bases). The CDR3 has 17 amino acids. Germline CDR1 is MDHEN and CDR2 is SYDVKM. V was pared by 6 bases and J by 1 base, with 21 bases between. The CDR3 loop is CASSLELGGSYNYGYTF. The CDR3 nucleotides are TGTGCCAGCAGCCTTGAGCTTGGGGGCAGTTATAACTATGGCTACACCTTC.

CDR3 in amino acids: CASSPTETVPPTYEQYF. CDR3 in DNA: TGCGCCAGCAGCCCGACCGAGACAGTTCCCCCCACCTACGAGCAGTACTTC. The chain couples TRBV5-1 to TRBJ2-7, with TRBD1 as a possible D gene (5 bases). This CDR3 is built from 17 residues. V was pared by 4 bases and J by 2 bases, with 22 bases between. CDR1 and CDR2 from the germline V gene are SGHRS and YFSETQ. The full variable domain, with the rest looked up from reference TRBV5-1 and TRBJ2-7, is KAGVTQTPRYLIKTRGQQVTLSCSPISGHRSVSWYQQTPGQGLQFLFEYFSETQRNKGNFPGRFSGRQFSNSRSEMNVSTLELGDSALYLCASSPTETVPPTYEQYFGPGTRLTVT.

A word on this clonotype: Compared with germline, one end of the junction differs, possibly owing to a read error. J is TRBJ2-1 and V is TRBV6-1; the match to TRBD2 covers 9 bases. The CDR3 contains 15 residues. Per germline, CDR1 MNHNS and CDR2 SASEGT. The CDR3 coding sequence is TGTGCCAGCAGTGAAGGCGGGGGGGCCTACAATGTGCAGTTCTTC. Translating it yields CASSEGGGAYNVQFF.

This clonotype was seen ten or more times. A single base separates this from a much larger clone, so it may be a read error. This chain links TRBV7-9 with TRBJ2-2; the D call may be TRBD1 or TRBD2 (5 bases each). V was pared by 5 bases and J by 0 bases, with 10 bases between. The CDR3 covers 15 residues. Germline-derived CDR1 and CDR2 are SEHNR and FQNEAQ (reference sequence). The CDR3, as DNA: TGTGCCAGCAGCCCGGGACGGGCGAACACCGGGGAGCTGTTTTTT. It codes for CASSPGRANTGELFF.

This rearrangement joins TRBV6-1 to TRBJ2-1, with 8 bases that match TRBD1. This CDR3 has 14 residues. V trimming: 6 bases; J trimming: 8 bases; junction bases outside the gene matches: 9. The germline V gene has CDR1 MNHNS and CDR2 SASEGT. CDR3 sequence (DNA): TGTGCCAGCAGCCTGGACAGGGCCGGCGATGAGCAGTTCTTC. Translated: CASSLDRAGDEQFF.

The J gene is TRBJ1-2, the V gene TRBV12-3 or TRBV12-4, with TRBD1 as a possible D gene (5 bases). There are 13 residues in the CDR3. Trimming removed 5 bases at V and 6 bases at J, with 13 bases between. The CDR3, as DNA: TGTGCCAGCAGTCCCTGGGGGGAGGATGGCTACACCTTC. This encodes CASSPWGEDGYTF.

This clonotype turned up a few times. V usage is TRBV20-1 and J usage is TRBJ2-1; maybe TRBD2 (5 bases). This CDR3 has 17 amino acids. V lost 5 bases to trimming and J lost 4 bases, with 24 bases between them. From germline, CDR1 is DFQATT and CDR2 SNEGSKA (reference sequence). The CDR3 region has the DNA TGCAGTGCTTCCCCAGTGGACTCCCCAAGGAGATACAATGAGCAGTTCTTC. Its protein is CSASPVDSPRRYNEQFF.

This clonotype showed up many times. The chain is built from TRBV6-1 and TRBJ1-1; 7 bases fit TRBD1. Germline V CDR1 and CDR2: MNHNS, SASEGT. The CDR3 runs 13 residues. The junction had 7 bases not matched to a gene; V was cut back by 5 bases and J by 7 bases. CDR3 in amino acids: CASSYQRGHEAFF. For the CDR3, the DNA is TGTGCCAGCAGTTATCAAAGGGGGCATGAAGCTTTCTTT.

With regard to this clonotype: Sequence at one end of the junction differs from germline and may be a read error. The CDR3 protein is CASRTGIYAYTF. DNA for the CDR3: TGTGCCAGCAGGACGGGGATCTATGCCTACACCTTC. V gene TRBV27 combines with J gene TRBJ1-2, with D uncertain. This CDR3 is built from 12 residues. Germline V gene lookup returns CDR1 MNHEY and CDR2 SMNVEV (reference sequence).

This clonotype has at least ten counts. The chain carries TRBV5-8 and TRBJ1-1; D ambiguous. The V gene's germline CDR1 is SGHTS and CDR2 YDEGEE. This CDR3 contains 15 residues. V was clipped by 4 bases and J by 0 bases, with 13 bases between them. The CDR3 DNA sequence: TGTGCCAGCAGCACCCAAGGCACCATGAACACTGAAGCTTTCTTT. It yields the protein CASSTQGTMNTEAFF.

This clonotype was seen ten or more times. The chain couples TRBV14 to TRBJ2-1, with 9 bases identical to TRBD2. This CDR3 comprises 15 residues. V was clipped by 4 bases and J by 9 bases; unmatched bases: 10. Germline CDR1 and CDR2: SGHDN and FVKESK. The CDR3 protein is CASSPHSGGSGEQFF. CDR3 sequence (DNA): TGTGCCAGCAGCCCTCATAGCGGGGGTTCCGGTGAGCAGTTCTTC.

This clonotype was seen only a few times. V usage is TRBV2 and J usage is TRBJ1-5, with a possible D match to TRBD1 (6 bases). Germline V CDR1 and CDR2: SNHLY, FYNNEI. This CDR3 is 14 amino acids long. V lost 4 bases and J 6 bases, leaving 13 bases between the germline ends. The CDR3 here is CASSASTGSQPQHF. CDR3 nucleotide sequence: TGTGCCAGCAGTGCCTCCACAGGGAGTCAGCCCCAGCATTTT.

Here the CDR3 reads CAIRVMETQYF. The CDR3 region has the DNA TGTGCCATCAGGGTTATGGAGACCCAGTACTTC. V is TRBV10-3 and J is TRBJ2-5; D call uncertain. Germline CDR1 ENHRY, CDR2 SYGVKD. V was cut by 6 bases and J by 5 bases, with 7 bases left in between. The CDR3 spans 11 residues.

This clonotype was seen at least ten times. The rearrangement links TRBV10-3 to TRBJ2-7; D gene ambiguous. CDR1 is ENHRY and CDR2 is SYGVKD in the germline V gene. Between the trimmed V and J ends, which lost 2 bases and 7 bases, there was a span of 12 bases. The CDR3 totals 13 residues. The CDR3 nucleotides read TGTGCCATCAGTGAGCAGGCCAGCGAGGAGCAGTACTTC. Translating it yields CAISEQASEEQYF.